A selection of T cell receptor beta chains follows, all from one sample in a study of siplizumab effects on memory and regulatory T cells. The data were produced by immunoSEQ multiplex PCR, yet TCRdb's version contains in-frame clones alone and is incomplete. The sample holds about 120,000 clones, around 94% seen once. The sample consisted of non-Treg CD4+ T cells sorted from blood. Source of these receptors: a human donor in good health. Each CDR3 is given with its conserved first and last residue. D genes are given only for firm matches. Size values are once, few and many counts, or a class for expanded clones, and some rows have none.

V: TRBV5-1; J: TRBJ1-4; size: .; D: TRBD1; DNA: TGCGCCAGCAGCTCAGGGGGCGCAGATGAAAAACTGTTTTTT; CDR3: CASSSGGADEKLFF
V: TRBV11-2; J: TRBJ1-3; size: .; D: .; DNA: TGTGCCACCAGGGCCATCTCTGGAAACACCATATATTTT; CDR3: CATRAISGNTIYF
V: TRBV19; J: TRBJ2-1; size: .; D: TRBD2; DNA: TGTGCCAGTAGTAGCCGAAAGACTAGCCAAGAAGTATACAATGAGCAGTTCTTC; CDR3: CASSSRKTSQEVYNEQFF
V: TRBV7-6; J: TRBJ2-3; size: .; D: .; DNA: TGTGCCAGCAGCTTAGTAGTGGGTAGGAGCACAGATACGCAGTATTTT; CDR3: CASSLVVGRSTDTQYF
V: TRBV5-6; J: TRBJ2-2; size: .; D: TRBD2; DNA: TGTGCCAGCAGCCCCTTAGCGGGGGGCCGCACCGGGGAGCTGTTTTTT; CDR3: CASSPLAGGRTGELFF
V: TRBV9; J: TRBJ2-1; size: .; D: .; DNA: TGTGCCAGCAGCGTAGGGAACTACAATGAGCAGTTCTTC; CDR3: CASSVGNYNEQFF
V: TRBV11-2; J: TRBJ2-7; size: .; D: .; DNA: TGTGCCAGCAGCAACAGACATATAGCTATCTACGAGCAGTACTTC; CDR3: CASSNRHIAIYEQYF
V: TRBV21-1; J: TRBJ1-5; size: once; D: .; DNA: TGTGCCAGCACTAAATGGGGCAGGAGAGGCAATCAGCCCCAGCATTTT; CDR3: CASTKWGRRGNQPQHF
V: TRBV25-1; J: TRBJ1-5; size: few; D: .; DNA: TGTGCCAGCAGTGAAGTGGGTGATCAGCCCCAGCATTTT; CDR3: CASSEVGDQPQHF
V: TRBV2; J: TRBJ1-1; size: .; D: .; DNA: TGTGCCAGCAGGGGCTTACAGGGAACTACTGAAGCTTTCTTT; CDR3: CASRGLQGTTEAFF
V: TRBV7-2; J: TRBJ2-3; size: few; D: .; DNA: TGTGCCAGCGCTTCCCTTGCTCTTAGCACAGATACGCAGTATTTT; CDR3: CASASLALSTDTQYF
V: TRBV11-1; J: TRBJ2-3; size: .; D: .; DNA: TGTGCCACCCTGGTGGGGCTAGATACGCAGTATTTT; CDR3: CATLVGLDTQYF
V: TRBV5-4; J: TRBJ1-2; size: .; D: .; DNA: TGTGCCAGCAGCTCGAGGATAAACTATGGCTACACCTTC; CDR3: CASSSRINYGYTF
V: TRBV19; J: TRBJ1-2; size: .; D: .; DNA: TGTGCCAGTAGTATAAATAACTATGGCTACACCTTC; CDR3: CASSINNYGYTF
V: TRBV12-5; J: TRBJ1-4; size: .; D: .; DNA: TGTGCTAGTGGAAAACAGGGATTAGGTGAAAAACTGTTTTTT; CDR3: CASGKQGLGEKLFF
V: TRBV5-1; J: TRBJ1-1; size: .; D: .; DNA: TGCGCCAGCAGCTTGGCGCTGAACACTGAAGCTTTCTTT; CDR3: CASSLALNTEAFF
V: TRBV5-6; J: TRBJ2-1; size: .; D: TRBD2; DNA: TGTGCCAGCAGCTTGGGACTAGCGGGAGGTAGGGAGCAGTTCTTC; CDR3: CASSLGLAGGREQFF
V: TRBV11-2; J: TRBJ1-4; size: .; D: TRBD1; DNA: TGTGCCAGCAGCCGAGAGACAGGGGGGAATGAAAAACTGTTTTTT; CDR3: CASSRETGGNEKLFF
V: TRBV5-4; J: TRBJ1-2; size: .; D: .; DNA: TGTGCCAGCAGCCAGGACTTGGGAGGCTACACCTTC; CDR3: CASSQDLGGYTF
V: TRBV2; J: TRBJ2-7; size: .; D: .; DNA: TGTGCCAGCAGTGAAAACTACGAGCAGTACTTC; CDR3: CASSENYEQYF
V: TRBV4-2; J: TRBJ2-3; size: .; D: TRBD2; DNA: TGTGCCAGCAGCCCTATTAGCGGGGGGGGCACAGATACGCAGTATTTT; CDR3: CASSPISGGGTDTQYF
V: TRBV19; J: TRBJ2-3; size: .; D: TRBD1; DNA: TGTGCCAGTAAAAAGGACAGGGGAGTAGGTACGCAGTATTTT; CDR3: CASKKDRGVGTQYF
V: TRBV19; J: TRBJ2-2; size: once; D: TRBD1; DNA: TGTGCCAGTAGTAATGACAGGGACACCGGGGAGCTGTTTTTT; CDR3: CASSNDRDTGELFF
V: TRBV4-2; J: TRBJ2-7; size: .; D: TRBD2; DNA: TGTGCCAGCAGCCAAGGGACTAGCGGGGGCTCCTACGAGCAGTACTTC; CDR3: CASSQGTSGGSYEQYF
V: TRBV11-3; J: TRBJ2-3; size: .; D: TRBD1; DNA: TGTGCCAGCAGCCTAGGGACAGACCCCGGCACAGATACGCAGTATTTT; CDR3: CASSLGTDPGTDTQYF
V: TRBV5-1; J: TRBJ2-5; size: .; D: .; DNA: TGCGCCAGCAGCTCCCCTCGGGGAGAAGAGACCCAGTACTTC; CDR3: CASSSPRGEETQYF
V: TRBV7-9; J: TRBJ2-5; size: .; D: .; DNA: TGTGCCAGCAGTCCCGGGGACCGTTGGACAGAGGCCCAGTACTTC; CDR3: CASSPGDRWTEAQYF
V: TRBV18; J: TRBJ1-5; size: .; D: .; DNA: TGTGCCAGCTCACCTATGCCCGAGACATCGCCCCAGCATTTT; CDR3: CASSPMPETSPQHF
V: TRBV11-2; J: TRBJ2-5; size: .; D: TRBD2; DNA: TGTGCCAGCAGCTCTTTGGGGAGGGGACTGGAGACCCAGTACTTC; CDR3: CASSSLGRGLETQYF
V: TRBV7-2; J: TRBJ1-1; size: once; D: .; DNA: TGTGCCAGCAGCGCGGACAGGAACACTGAAGCTTTCTTT; CDR3: CASSADRNTEAFF
V: TRBV7-2; J: TRBJ2-3; size: .; D: .; DNA: TGTGCCAGCAGCCCGCGGTCAGATACGCAGTATTTT; CDR3: CASSPRSDTQYF
V: TRBV2; J: TRBJ1-6; size: .; D: .; DNA: TGTGCCAGCAGGGCCCGAGACCTTTATAATTCACCCCTCCACTTT; CDR3: CASRARDLYNSPLHF
V: TRBV18; J: TRBJ1-1; size: .; D: .; DNA: TGTGCCAGCTCACCCTCCGTGAACACTGAAGCTTTCTTT; CDR3: CASSPSVNTEAFF
V: TRBV6-5; J: TRBJ1-1; size: .; D: .; DNA: TGTGCCAGCGGCGGAGGCCGAAACACTGAAGCTTTCTTT; CDR3: CASGGGRNTEAFF
V: TRBV5-4; J: TRBJ2-7; size: .; D: .; DNA: TGTGCCAGCAGCTCGACAGGACTAGGCTCCTACGAGCAGTACTTC; CDR3: CASSSTGLGSYEQYF
V: TRBV15; J: TRBJ2-7; size: .; D: TRBD2; DNA: TGTGCCACCAGCAGTCTTAGGGCGACTAGCGCGAACTACGAGCAGTACTTC; CDR3: CATSSLRATSANYEQYF
V: TRBV7-8; J: TRBJ2-5; size: .; D: .; DNA: TGTGCCAGCACCCCTCATGACAGGCTCCAAGAGACCCAGTACTTC; CDR3: CASTPHDRLQETQYF
V: TRBV2; J: TRBJ2-6; size: .; D: .; DNA: TGTGCCAGCAGACGGGTTACCAACGTCCTGACTTTC; CDR3: CASRRVTNVLTF
V: TRBV7-9; J: TRBJ2-7; size: .; D: TRBD1; DNA: TGTGCCAGCAGCCTTGTAGGGGGCAGGGACGAGCAGTACTTC; CDR3: CASSLVGGRDEQYF
V: TRBV4-1; J: TRBJ2-7; size: once; D: TRBD2; DNA: TGCGCCAGCAGCCAGGGCCTGATAGCGGGAGTCGGCTCCTACGAGCAGTACTTC; CDR3: CASSQGLIAGVGSYEQYF
V: TRBV10-2; J: TRBJ1-6; size: .; D: .; DNA: TGCGCCAGCAGTGAGGAACAGGCCAATTCACCCCTCCACTTT; CDR3: CASSEEQANSPLHF
V: TRBV10-2; J: TRBJ1-2; size: .; D: .; DNA: TGCGCCAGCAGTGCGGGTGGCTATGGCTACACCTTC; CDR3: CASSAGGYGYTF